There are many counts of the clone carrying this T cell receptor beta chain. Using RNA transcripts as the source, TCR beta CDR3 regions were amplified. The study used the HTBI primer set for a first-round RT-PCR of the TCR CDR3. One entry per CDR3 protein, called by TCRdb with MiXCR from the multiplex PCR reads. The data contain around 620,000 distinct CDR3 sequences, roughly 46% of them singletons. The data originate from a study of T cells in Graves' hyperthyroidism and ophthalmopathy. Losses at the gene ends were 7 bases for V and 1 base for J; bases not matched to a gene: 5. This CDR3 has 14 amino acids.

The chain links TRBV12-3 or TRBV12-4 to TRBJ1-2; 8 nucleotides agree with TRBD1. The sequenced sample was peripheral blood or thyroid tissue (not recorded which). The TCR sequence derives from an adult woman with Graves' disease, either hyperthyroidism or ophthalmopathy (not recorded which). The CDR3 DNA follows: TGTGCCAGCATCCCAGGACAGGGTAACTATGGCTACACCTTC. Protein product: CASIPGQGNYGYTF.